Reported below is one T cell receptor (beta chain). This clone came up once. Its specific antigen is unknown. No much larger clone exists at a distance of one base, and base qualities are not known. This entry belongs to a study of cytomegalovirus exposure and HLA in healthy donors (dated by TCRdb to about 2017). Background for the entire study: According to a later analysis, one platform produced both the roughly 110 validation repertoires and the 666 repertoires of the first cohort. A separate validation cohort of 90 to 150 different subjects was used in addition to the approximately 640-subject first cohort. The study combined high-throughput TCR immunosequencing, statistical association of individual TCRs with disease status, and machine learning to predict cytomegalovirus infection status. The study was designed to test whether signatures of past pathogen exposure could be identified by cataloging public T cell receptors.

Paper-wide results and their limitations: Across donors, most TCR sequences were observed very rarely, whereas some public TCRs were present in many individuals. In a later analysis, TCRs clustered in the first cohort were found to also tend to co-occur in the 110 or so validation repertoires, with 94% of cluster scores above 0. The authors suggested that the approach could potentially be extended to other disease states and immunological phenotypes. A few of the identified cytomegalovirus-associated TCR beta chains were confirmed in vitro to be specific for cytomegalovirus antigens. In the study, 150 to 200 TCR beta chains were listed as associated with cytomegalovirus. In both the original and validation cohorts, the classifier was reported to diagnose cytomegalovirus status with high specificity and sensitivity. The validation cohort had no HLA typing available for a later analysis, so co-occurrence within that cohort was assessed over all 110 or so repertoires.

The donors were included in the validation cohort of 90 to 150 subjects, a group kept apart from the approximately 670-subject first cohort. V has 3 bases trimmed and J has 4 bases trimmed; junction bases matching no gene number 11. Sequences SQVTM (CDR1) and ANQGSEA (CDR2) are obtained from the germline V gene. The CDR3 covers 16 residues, taking in both the cysteine and the phenylalanine. Of the read, only the CDR3 DNA is kept; its 48 bases are in frame from base 1. The library was made by the immunoSEQ multiplex PCR assay. The original pipeline was this. A statistical classification framework was built for diagnosing cytomegalovirus status from the catalog of TCR beta chain sequences. This is the immuneACCESS table as TCRdb keeps it, with only in-frame sequences that have V and J called. A part of the clones is gone; compared with another copy, unresolved V genes explain less than half, and the rest is unexplained. V and J calls and clone size follow that table, whereas D and trimming were derived from the DNA. This sample gives about 330,000 clones in total; about nine tenths of them show up just once. The ten largest clones represent more than 0.9% of the sample.

The sample comprised PBMCs. The V gene is TRBV29-1 and the J gene is TRBJ1-2; 10 junctional bases match TRBD1. The sequence came from a woman aged 25 to 45 in good health and CMV-seropositive. For the CDR3, the sequence is CSVEGVVTGGFYGYTF. The sequenced DNA: TGCAGCGTTGAGGGTGTTGTGACAGGGGGCTTCTATGGCTACACCTTC.